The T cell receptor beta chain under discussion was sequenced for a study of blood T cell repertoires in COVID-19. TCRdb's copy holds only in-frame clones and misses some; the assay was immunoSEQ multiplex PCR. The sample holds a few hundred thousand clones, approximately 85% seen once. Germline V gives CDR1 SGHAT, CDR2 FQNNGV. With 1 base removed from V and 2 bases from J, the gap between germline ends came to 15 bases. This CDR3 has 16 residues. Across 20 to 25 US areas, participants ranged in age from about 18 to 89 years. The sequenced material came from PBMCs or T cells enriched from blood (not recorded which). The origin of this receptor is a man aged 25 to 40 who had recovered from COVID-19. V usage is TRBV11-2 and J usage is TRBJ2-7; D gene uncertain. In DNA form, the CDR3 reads TGTGCCAGCAGCTTAGGAAGTACCGGTCGCCCCTACGAGCAGTACTTC. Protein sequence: CASSLGSTGRPYEQYF.